The T cell receptor beta chain described here comes from a study of T cell repertoires in cytomegalovirus infection. Study-level background: Both a matching HLA type and CMV infection were indicated by public TCR beta signatures.

Overall study findings and caveats: Summed public TCR beta family frequency identified CMV carriers bearing the relevant HLA. HLA-C-restricted CMV clonotypes gave the most frequent clonotype in two of eight donors.

V trimming: 5 bases; J trimming: 6 bases; junction bases outside the gene matches: 9. The length of the CDR3 is 15 residues. Germline CDR1 LNHDA, CDR2 SQIVND (reference sequence). MiXCR, applied by TCRdb to the reads, yields one record per CDR3 protein. The table includes 150,000 to 200,000 distinct CDR3 sequences, 14% detected once. This clonotype appeared many times. Its antigen is unknown. This clonotype originated in a human donor in good health (CMV status not recorded). Some clones in this sample may be carry-over from other donors' samples. Sequencing input: PBMCs. This rearrangement joins TRBV19 to TRBJ1-1, with 10 bases that match TRBD1. The CDR3 sequence is CASSFTTGGRAEAFF. CDR3 nucleotides: TGTGCCAGTAGTTTTACGACAGGGGGCCGAGCTGAAGCTTTCTTT.